This T cell receptor beta chain was captured in a study of Graves' ophthalmopathy and Graves' hyperthyroidism. Establishment of the diagnosis relied upon clinical symptoms, serum thyroxine, TRAb, thyroid ultrasound and orbital computed tomography. An approximately 10 ml volume of fresh peripheral blood provided the PBMCs. Amplification of TCR beta CDR3 regions used RNA transcripts. HTBI primers were used in a first-round RT-PCR, which preceded a second-round multiplex PCR. TCRdb fed the multiplex PCR reads into MiXCR, producing one record per CDR3 protein. The table has 300,000 to 400,000 distinct CDR3 sequences, roughly 15% seen once; the top ten hold 9% to 15%. About this clonotype: One end of the junction is discordant with germline, which a read error may explain.

In germline, CDR1 is MNHNS, CDR2 SASEGT. This CDR3 spans 15 amino acids. The chain links TRBV6-1 to TRBJ1-5; the match to TRBD1 covers 7 bases. The TCR comes from an adult man with Graves' ophthalmopathy. Sequenced: peripheral blood. In DNA, the CDR3 is TGTGCCAGCAGAGGACAGGAGGCAAGCAATCAGCCCCAGCGTTTT. It is translated as CASRGQEASNQPQRF.